What follows are 28 T cell receptor beta chains derived from one specimen sequenced in a study of T-cell memory formation after mild COVID-19. TCRdb recomputed calls from the 5' RACE reads with MiXCR, one row per CDR3 protein. The repertoire holds 250,000 to 300,000 distinct CDR3 sequences, with about 16% as singletons. Specimen: PBMCs or a T cell subset sorted from them (not recorded which). The receptors were gathered from a man younger than 35 who had mild COVID-19 (a few samples of this study predate the infection). Cell type and time point are not known.

This clonotype has more than one count but fewer than ten. The rearrangement links TRBV6-5 to TRBJ2-7; 8 positions match TRBD1. The CDR3 extends over 14 amino acids. Germline CDR1 and CDR2: MNHEY and SVGAGI. With V trimmed by 0 bases and J by 7 bases, 5 bases remained unmatched. The CDR3 loop reads CASSYSTGVGEQYV. CDR3 bases: TGTGCCAGCAGTTACTCGACAGGGGTGGGGGAGCAGTACGTC.

This clonotype was found a few times. The chain recombines TRBV5-6 with TRBJ1-6; D is perhaps TRBD1 (5 bases). This CDR3 spans 14 amino acids. V lost 0 bases, J lost 6 bases, and 7 bases lay in between. In germline, CDR1 is SGHDT, CDR2 YYEEEE. The CDR3 protein is CASSLDRFNSPLHF. CDR3 in DNA: TGTGCCAGCAGCTTGGACAGGTTTAATTCACCCCTCCACTTT.

This clonotype appeared a few times. The V gene is TRBV5-1, the J gene TRBJ2-6; D is ambiguous. The CDR3 totals 16 residues. V was pared by 2 bases and J by 0 bases, with 9 bases between. Germline V gene lookup returns CDR1 SGHRS and CDR2 YFSETQ. The CDR3 region is CASSLSGDSGANVLTF. CDR3 in DNA: TGCGCCAGCAGCTTATCAGGAGACTCTGGGGCCAACGTCCTGACTTTC.

This clonotype was observed a few times. The chain uses TRBV6-2 or TRBV6-3 and TRBJ2-5, with a weak D call TRBD2 (5 bases). CDR3 length equals 13 residues. Germline CDR1 MNHEY, CDR2 SVGEGT. V lost 6 bases, J lost 5 bases, and 13 bases lay in between. CDR3 sequence: CASSSTSPETQYF. The CDR3 nucleotides read TGTGCCAGCAGCTCTACTAGTCCGGAGACCCAGTACTTC.

This clonotype was detected many times. The J gene is TRBJ2-3, the V gene TRBV11-2; the D gene is possibly TRBD2 (7 bases). The CDR3 totals 16 residues. Trimming cost V 1 base and J 2 bases, with 13 bases left between them. The germline V gene encodes CDR1 SGHAT and CDR2 FQNNGV. Written as DNA, the CDR3 is TGTGCCAGCAGCTTAGTTGTGGGGGGGGCCACAGATACGCAGTATTTT. Translated: CASSLVVGGATDTQYF.

This clonotype was found a few times. This sequence joins TRBV12-3 or TRBV12-4 and TRBJ1-1, with TRBD1 as a possible D gene (6 bases). With 6 bases removed from V and 4 bases from J, the gap between germline ends came to 15 bases. The CDR3 spans 14 residues. Written as DNA, the CDR3 is TGTGCCAGCAGCAGGGAGGGGGTGGGCACTGAAGCTTTCTTT. It translates to CASSREGVGTEAFF.

This clonotype was detected a few times. The chain recombines TRBV7-2 with TRBJ2-3, with a tentative D call TRBD1 (5 bases). Trimming took 1 base from V and 3 from J, leaving 17 bases between them. Looked up from germline, CDR1 is SGHTA and CDR2 is FQGNSA. The CDR3 sequence is 17 residues long. The CDR3 here is CASSLGPPGQGTDTQYF. Written as DNA, the CDR3 is TGTGCCAGCAGCTTAGGCCCGCCAGGGCAGGGTACAGATACGCAGTATTTT.

In its sample, this clonotype was seen a few times. This sequence joins TRBV5-1 and TRBJ1-6; possibly TRBD1 for D (6 bases). CDR1 is SGHRS, CDR2 YFSETQ, per germline. Trimming cost V 0 bases and J 10 bases, with 14 bases left between them. This CDR3 is built from 15 residues. The CDR3 DNA reads as TGCGCCAGCAGCTTGGATACAGGGTGGGGATCACCCCTCCACTTT. It codes for CASSLDTGWGSPLHF. The variable domain in full, with the rest retrieved from reference TRBV5-1 and TRBJ1-6, is KAGVTQTPRYLIKTRGQQVTLSCSPISGHRSVSWYQQTPGQGLQFLFEYFSETQRNKGNFPGRFSGRQFSNSRSEMNVSTLELGDSALYLCASSLDTGWGSPLHFGNGTRLTVT.

This clonotype was recorded a few times. The chain has TRBV11-2 and TRBJ2-7, with D tentatively TRBD1 (7 bases). The CDR3 contains 14 residues. Germline V gene data show CDR1 as SGHAT and CDR2 as FQNNGV. Trimming removed 5 bases at V and 5 bases at J, with 16 bases between. The CDR3 loop reads CASSRQGGLHEQYF. CDR3 coding DNA: TGTGCCAGCAGCCGCCAGGGGGGTTTGCACGAGCAGTACTTC.

The CDR3 here is CSATATDSDTQYF. DNA for the CDR3: TGCAGTGCGACGGCCACTGACTCAGATACGCAGTATTTT. J is TRBJ2-3 and V is TRBV20-1; no definite D call. The V and J ends lost 6 bases and 4 bases respectively, with 14 bases between them. CDR3 length: 13 residues. Per germline, CDR1 DFQATT and CDR2 SNEGSKA (reference sequence).

This clonotype has only a few counts. The V gene is TRBV6-2 or TRBV6-3, the J gene TRBJ2-3; D perhaps matches TRBD2 (6 bases). This CDR3 is 16 amino acids long. Trimming took 6 bases from V and 0 from J, leaving 16 bases between them. In germline, CDR1 is MNHEY, CDR2 SVGEGT. CDR3 loop: CASSLQRVVSTDTQYF. The CDR3 DNA is TGTGCCAGCAGCCTACAGCGGGTCGTTAGCACAGATACGCAGTATTTT.

This clonotype was seen many times. This chain uses TRBV7-2 with TRBJ2-7; D possibly corresponds to TRBD2 (6 bases). The CDR3 has 14 amino acids. CDR1 is SGHTA, CDR2 FQGNSA, per germline. Trimming cost V 4 bases and J 5 bases, with 15 bases left between them. In DNA form, the CDR3 reads TGTGCCAGCAGCTCTGACGGGACTCTAGACGAGCAGTACTTC. This gives the protein CASSSDGTLDEQYF.

There are a few counts of this clonotype. The CDR3 coding sequence is TGTGCCAGCTCAACTTCTAGCATCGGCACAGATACGCAGTATTTT. It is translated as CASSTSSIGTDTQYF. This chain connects TRBV18 to TRBJ2-3; tentatively, D is TRBD2 (5 bases). The CDR3 contains 15 residues. Trimming pared 5 bases from V and 1 base from J, leaving 13 bases between. CDR1 KGHSH and CDR2 LQKENI come from the germline V gene. Complete variable domain (other parts from reference TRBV18 and TRBJ2-3): NAGVMQNPRHLVRRRGQEARLRCSPMKGHSHVYWYRQLPEEGLKFMVYLQKENIIDESGMPKERFSAEFPKEGPSILRIQQVVRGDSAAYFCASSTSSIGTDTQYFGPGTRLTVL.

The sample holds a few counts of this clonotype. The rearrangement links TRBV7-9 to TRBJ2-7; the D is unclear. CDR1 SEHNR and CDR2 FQNEAQ come from the germline V gene (reference sequence). The CDR3 runs to 13 residues. Trimming took 0 bases from V and 6 from J, leaving 9 bases between them. CDR3: CASSLAPESEQYF. DNA of the CDR3: TGTGCCAGCAGCTTAGCGCCGGAATCCGAGCAGTACTTC.

The chain has TRBV4-3 and TRBJ2-3; D possibly corresponds to TRBD1 (8 bases). In germline, CDR1 is LGHNA, CDR2 YSLEER. This CDR3 region has 16 residues. V was shortened by 3 bases and J by 4 bases, with 17 bases between the two germline ends. This chain's CDR3 is CASSHTGGVNSDTQYF. The CDR3 region has the DNA TGCGCCAGCAGCCACACAGGGGGGGTTAACTCAGATACGCAGTATTTT.

The chain has TRBV20-1 and TRBJ2-7; 10 positions match TRBD2. Germline assignment: CDR1 DFQATT and CDR2 SNEGSKA (reference sequence). Unmatched junction bases numbered 6, after V lost 6 bases and J lost 1 base. The CDR3 runs 14 residues. CDR3: CSATGTSVSYEQYF. The CDR3 DNA is TGCAGTGCCACCGGGACTAGCGTATCCTACGAGCAGTACTTC.

The chain joins TRBV2 to TRBJ1-1; no clear D gene. CDR1 is SNHLY and CDR2 is FYNNEI in the germline V gene. V was pared by 3 bases and J by 0 bases, with 8 bases between. This CDR3 spans 14 amino acids. This chain's CDR3 is CASSDGRMNTEAFF. The CDR3 DNA follows: TGTGCCAGCAGTGACGGGCGGATGAACACTGAAGCTTTCTTT.

The chain combines TRBV6-5 with TRBJ2-2; possible D gene TRBD2, 6 bases. The CDR3 consists of 16 residues. The V end was cut by 8 bases, the J end by 0 bases, with 16 bases between. CDR1 MNHEY and CDR2 SVGAGI come from the germline V gene. CDR3 sequence (DNA): TGTGCCAGCGCACTTGCGGGGTATCCGAACACCGGGGAGCTGTTTTTT. Protein: CASALAGYPNTGELFF.

Comments on this clonotype: A read error is possible here, since a much larger clone lies one base away. The rearrangement links TRBV2 to TRBJ2-3, with 7 bases fitting TRBD2. The CDR3 has 14 amino acids. J gave up 2 bases and V 6 bases, and 5 bases lay outside the gene matches. Germline V gene sequence: CDR1 SNHLY, CDR2 FYNNEI. The CDR3 DNA is TGTGCCAGCAGCGCCGGACTAGTCACAGATACGCAGTATTTT. Translating gives CASSAGLVTDTQYF.

The chain carries TRBV5-1 and TRBJ2-3; weak D call: TRBD1 (6 bases). Germline V CDR1 and CDR2: SGHRS, YFSETQ. The CDR3 extends over 14 amino acids. Trimming cost V 4 bases and J 6 bases, with 15 bases left between them. DNA for the CDR3: TGCGCCAGCAGCCCTCGACAGGAAATGGATACGCAGTATTTT. Translated: CASSPRQEMDTQYF. The full variable domain, rest sourced from reference TRBV5-1 and TRBJ2-3, is KAGVTQTPRYLIKTRGQQVTLSCSPISGHRSVSWYQQTPGQGLQFLFEYFSETQRNKGNFPGRFSGRQFSNSRSEMNVSTLELGDSALYLCASSPRQEMDTQYFGPGTRLTVL.

This clonotype was seen a handful of times. The J gene is TRBJ2-2, the V gene TRBV3-1; D not resolved. The ends were cut back, 1 base at V and 1 base at J, with 10 bases in the middle. The CDR3 is 16 residues long. CDR1 and CDR2 (germline): LGHDT, YNNKEL (reference sequence). In DNA form, the CDR3 reads TGTGCCAGCAGCCAAGTCGCCAGCAGGAACACCGGGGAGCTGTTTTTT. As protein: CASSQVASRNTGELFF.

This clonotype was seen many times. V usage is TRBV3-1 and J usage is TRBJ2-2, with a possible D match to TRBD1 (5 bases). Germline CDR1 and CDR2: LGHDT and YNNKEL (reference sequence). The CDR3 has 12 residues. Trimming took off 0 bases at V and 9 bases at J, with 5 bases between the two ends. The CDR3 region is CASSQEDRELFF. In DNA, the CDR3 is TGTGCCAGCAGCCAAGAGGACAGGGAGCTGTTTTTT.

This clonotype was counted at least ten times. The chain uses TRBV6-6 and TRBJ1-2; TRBD1 matches 7 bases. V dropped 5 bases and J dropped 0; count of bases not matched to a gene: 3. The CDR3 extends over 14 amino acids. Germline V gene lookup returns CDR1 MNHNY and CDR2 SVGAGI (reference sequence). CDR3 in amino acids: CASSHGTANYGYTF. The CDR3 region has the DNA TGTGCCAGCAGTCACGGGACAGCTAACTATGGCTACACCTTC.

This clonotype was observed many times. The rearrangement joins TRBV18 to TRBJ2-6, with D possibly being TRBD1 (6 bases). Trimming removed 0 bases from V and 2 bases from J, with 8 bases in between. The CDR3 sequence is 16 residues long. Germline V gene data show CDR1 as KGHSH and CDR2 as LQKENI. The CDR3 DNA is TGTGCCAGCTCACCACCAACAGGGACTGGGGCCAACGTCCTGACTTTC. Residues: CASSPPTGTGANVLTF.

This clonotype was seen only once. The chain recombines TRBV6-2 or TRBV6-3 with TRBJ2-7, with D possibly matching TRBD2 (6 bases). This CDR3 has 14 amino acids. Trimming shortened V by 3 bases and J by 0 bases, and 9 bases separated the two germline ends. Per the germline V gene, CDR1 is MNHEY and CDR2 is SVGEGT. The CDR3 bases are TGTGCCAGCAGTTATTCGGGGGACTCCTACGAGCAGTACTTC. It codes for CASSYSGDSYEQYF.

A few counts support this clonotype. The J gene is TRBJ2-3, the V gene TRBV28, with TRBD2 as a possible D gene (6 bases). The germline V gene has CDR1 MDHEN and CDR2 SYDVKM. The germline V and J ends were trimmed by 3 bases and 4 bases, with 35 bases remaining between them. CDR3 length equals 22 residues. The CDR3: CASSFILTKAGGRSRAADTQYF. The CDR3 nucleotides are TGTGCCAGCAGTTTCATTTTGACGAAAGCCGGGGGACGCTCAAGAGCAGCAGATACGCAGTATTTT.

The chain combines TRBV6-5 with TRBJ2-7; 8 bases agree with TRBD1. V dropped 2 bases and J dropped 3; count of bases not matched to a gene: 6. This CDR3 spans 15 amino acids. Germline-derived CDR1 and CDR2 are MNHEY and SVGAGI. CDR3 amino acids: CASSYAPGQGYEQYV. CDR3 coding DNA: TGTGCCAGCAGTTACGCACCCGGACAGGGCTACGAGCAGTACGTC.

Comment on this clonotype: Compared with germline, one end of the junction differs, possibly owing to a read error. The chain joins TRBV7-2 to TRBJ2-5; D is unclear. The CDR3 spans 13 residues. CDR1 is SGHTA and CDR2 is FQGNSA in the germline V gene. The CDR3 spells CVSSRETRETQYF. Here the CDR3 DNA reads TGTGTCAGCAGCCGCGAGACCCGGGAGACCCAGTACTTC.